This entry lists 23 T cell receptor beta chains sequenced from one sample in a study of Ad26.COV2.S vaccination and SARS-CoV-2 variants. Method: immunoSEQ multiplex PCR; TCRdb's copy keeps in-frame clones and lacks some. The sample has 380,000 or so clones, more than 85% seen once. As to treatment: about 20 received Ad26.COV2.S at low or high dose, single or two shots; about 5 received placebo; per-sample allocation not given. Each sample was drawn 63 days after the first injection (of vaccine or placebo). The source material was peripheral blood, sampled in a trial of Ad26.COV2.S vaccine versus placebo. The receptor source for this set is a person aged 18-60 years who received the Ad26.COV2.S COVID-19 vaccine or a placebo.

This chain uses TRBV2 with TRBJ1-1, with 7 bases matching TRBD1. The CDR3 has 12 amino acids. In germline, CDR1 is SNHLY, CDR2 FYNNEI. V was clipped by 6 bases and J by 11 bases; unmatched bases: 9. The CDR3 loop is CASRGDREGAFF. CDR3 bases: TGTGCCAGCAGGGGAGACAGGGAAGGGGCTTTCTTT.

The chain employs TRBV19 and TRBJ2-1, with TRBD1 as a possible D gene (6 bases). Deletions cut 8 bases from V and 10 bases from J, with 15 bases between. The CDR3 length is 12 residues. Germline V gene data show CDR1 as LNHDA and CDR2 as SQIVND (reference sequence). The CDR3 nucleotides are TGTGCCAGTTCCTTGGCAGGGGAGGAGCAGTTCTTC. This sequence encodes CASSLAGEEQFF.

There are many counts of this clone. The chain uses TRBV6-5 and TRBJ2-1; possible D gene TRBD1, 6 bases. CDR1 and CDR2 (germline): MNHEY, SVGAGI. The ends were cut back, 4 bases at V and 1 base at J, with 14 bases in the middle. The CDR3 is made up of 16 amino acids. This chain's CDR3 is CASSWLSTGSYNEQFF. The CDR3 DNA reads as TGTGCCAGCAGTTGGCTCTCGACAGGATCCTACAATGAGCAGTTCTTC.

The J gene is TRBJ2-1, the V gene TRBV6-1; the match to TRBD1 covers 12 bases. CDR3 length: 16 residues. The germline V gene encodes CDR1 MNHNS and CDR2 SASEGT. The junction had 6 bases not matched to a gene; V was cut back by 2 bases and J by 7 bases. The CDR3 coding sequence is TGTGCCAGCAGTGAAACACCGGGACAGGGGGCAAATGAGCAGTTCTTC. This gives the protein CASSETPGQGANEQFF.

The gene calls are TRBV6-1 and TRBJ1-3; D perhaps matches TRBD1 (5 bases). The CDR3 is 15 amino acids. Germline V gene lookup returns CDR1 MNHNS and CDR2 SASEGT. Between the trimmed V and J ends, which lost 2 bases and 2 bases, there was a span of 10 bases. The CDR3 loop reads CASSEFQGTGNTIYF. CDR3 nucleotides: TGTGCCAGCAGTGAATTCCAGGGAACTGGAAACACCATATATTTT.

The rearrangement links TRBV5-1 to TRBJ2-1; TRBD2 matches at 10 bases. CDR1 and CDR2 (germline): SGHRS, YFSETQ. Unmatched junction bases numbered 8, after V lost 2 bases and J lost 9 bases. The CDR3 runs to 15 residues. In DNA, the CDR3 is TGCGCCAGCAGCTTAAGGCTAGCGGGAGATAGTGAGCAGTTCTTC. Protein sequence: CASSLRLAGDSEQFF.

Comments on this clone: A junction end diverges from the germline sequence, so it may reflect a read error. The chain employs TRBV10-2 and TRBJ2-3, with D tentatively TRBD1 (6 bases). The CDR3 extends over 10 amino acids. Germline V CDR1 and CDR2: WSHSY, SAAADI. CDR3 residues: CASGDRSPFF. The CDR3 DNA reads TGCGCCAGCGGTGACAGGAGTCCGTTCTTT.

V and J are TRBV6-5 and TRBJ2-3, with TRBD1 matching 10 bases. The germline V gene encodes CDR1 MNHEY and CDR2 SVGAGI. The CDR3 length is 14 residues. Trimming cost V 4 bases and J 4 bases; bases outside gene matches: 2. Written as DNA, the CDR3 is TGTGCCAGCAGTTTCGGGACAGGGGCAGATACGCAGTATTTT. It encodes CASSFGTGADTQYF.

The chain uses TRBV3-1 (or the pseudogene TRBV3-2) and TRBJ1-2, with D possibly being TRBD1 (5 bases). V gave up 0 bases and J gave up 5 bases, with 13 bases separating them. The CDR3 totals 15 residues. Germline loops: CDR1 LGHDT, CDR2 YNNKEL (reference sequence). CDR3 in DNA: TGTGCCAGCAGCCAAGAAGGGGCGGGGTTATATGGCTACACCTTC. Its protein product is CASSQEGAGLYGYTF.

J is TRBJ1-5 and V is TRBV6-5; TRBD1 matches 8 bases. CDR3 length: 15 residues. J was trimmed by 5 bases and V by 6 bases; bases with no gene match: 9. CDR1 is MNHEY and CDR2 is SVGAGI in the germline V gene. The CDR3, as DNA: TGTGCCAGCAGCTATACTACAGGGGGGTATCAGCCCCAGCATTTT. This sequence encodes CASSYTTGGYQPQHF.

The chain combines TRBV6-5 with TRBJ2-7, with 7 bases fitting TRBD1. Germline trimming cut 5 bases from V and 3 bases from J; bases unmatched to any gene: 4. In germline, CDR1 is MNHEY, CDR2 SVGAGI. The CDR3 runs 13 residues. CDR3 sequence: CASSPGQLYEQYF. CDR3 in DNA: TGTGCCAGCAGTCCGGGACAGCTCTACGAGCAGTACTTC.

This chain joins TRBV2 and TRBJ2-2; D is tentatively TRBD1 or TRBD2 (5 bases each). Germline CDR1 and CDR2: SNHLY and FYNNEI. Trimming stripped 6 bases from V and 6 bases from J, with 17 bases between. The CDR3 is 15 residues long. For the CDR3, the DNA is TGTGCCAGCAGGGGACGCCTCAGCATTGCCGGGGAGCTGTTTTTT. Protein sequence: CASRGRLSIAGELFF. Full variable domain (missing parts from reference TRBV2 and TRBJ2-2): EPEVTQTPSHQVTQMGQEVILRCVPISNHLYFYWYRQILGQKVEFLVSFYNNEISEKSEIFDDQFSVERPDGSNFTLKIRSTKLEDSAMYFCASRGRLSIAGELFFGEGSRLTVL.

This clone was observed a handful of times. DNA of the CDR3: TGCGCCAGCAGCGTGGGATCCCAGGACACCATATATTTT. It codes for CASSVGSQDTIYF. V is TRBV5-1 and J is TRBJ1-3, with D unresolved. Germline assignment: CDR1 SGHRS and CDR2 YFSETQ. This CDR3 is built from 13 residues. The V gene lost 4 bases and the J gene lost 8 bases, with 13 bases spanning the gap.

In nucleotides, the CDR3 is TGTGCCAGCAGCCTTAGGACAGGGGGGAATCAGCCCCAGCATTTT. Translating gives CASSLRTGGNQPQHF. The chain has TRBV6-5 and TRBJ1-5, with 10 bases lining up with TRBD1. Trimming cost V 6 bases and J 4 bases; bases outside gene matches: 6. This CDR3 is 15 amino acids long. CDR1 is MNHEY, CDR2 SVGAGI, per germline.

The V and J genes are TRBV4-3 and TRBJ1-2, with 7 nucleotides matching TRBD1. V lost 3 bases, J lost 6 bases, and 7 bases stayed unmatched. This CDR3 contains 14 residues. Germline loops: CDR1 LGHNA, CDR2 YSLEER. The CDR3, as DNA: TGCGCCAGCAGCCAGAGCAGGGGGACGGATGGCTACACCTTC. This codes for CASSQSRGTDGYTF.

This rearrangement joins TRBV7-2 to TRBJ1-3; possible D gene TRBD1, 5 bases. Germline V gives CDR1 SGHTA, CDR2 FQGNSA. CDR3 length equals 18 residues. Trimming shortened V by 3 bases and J by 0 bases, and 18 bases separated the two germline ends. The chain's CDR3 is CASSFGARHSSSGNTIYF. The CDR3, as DNA: TGTGCCAGCAGCTTCGGGGCCCGGCACTCGAGCTCTGGAAACACCATATATTTT.

This chain links TRBV2 with TRBJ2-7; no definite D call. V was pared by 5 bases and J by 1 base, with 3 bases between. The CDR3 totals 11 residues. Germline CDR1 and CDR2: SNHLY and FYNNEI. CDR3 residues: CASSFSYEQYF. The CDR3 DNA is TGTGCCAGCAGTTTTTCCTACGAGCAGTACTTC.

J is TRBJ2-5 and V is TRBV5-5; 10 bases are shared with TRBD2. V lost 4 bases to trimming and J lost 4 bases; unmatched junction nucleotides: 4. In germline, CDR1 is SGHKS, CDR2 YYEKEE (reference sequence). The CDR3 is 14 residues long. The CDR3 DNA sequence: TGTGCCAGCAGCCCTAGCGGGAGTACAGAGACCCAGTACTTC. Translation: CASSPSGSTETQYF.

The genes are TRBV19 and TRBJ1-5, with 7 bases that match TRBD1. Germline values: CDR1 LNHDA, CDR2 SQIVND (reference sequence). V lost 5 bases to trimming and J lost 4 bases; unmatched junction nucleotides: 11. CDR3 size: 16 residues. The CDR3 DNA reads as TGTGCCAGTAGTTTGACCCCAGGACAGGATAATCAGCCCCAGCATTTT. Its translation is CASSLTPGQDNQPQHF.

The CDR3 spells CALADSDYNSPLHF. The CDR3 DNA reads as TGTGCCTTGGCGGACAGCGACTATAATTCACCCCTCCACTTT. The chain employs TRBV30 and TRBJ1-6; tentatively, D is TRBD1 (6 bases). Germline-derived CDR1 and CDR2 are GTSNPN and SVGIG (reference sequence). Trimming left V 7 bases short and J 3 bases short, with 13 bases between. CDR3 length: 14 amino acids.

V usage is TRBV10-1 and J usage is TRBJ1-3; 7 nucleotides match TRBD1. This CDR3 region has 21 residues. Trimming at V came to 10 bases and at J to 4 bases, leaving 31 bases not matched to a gene. Germline loops: CDR1 WNHNN, CDR2 SYGVQD (reference sequence). The CDR3 DNA is TGCGCCACCACCCCCCGGGACAGCTTTAGGGGGCAAACCAAAATCGGAAACACCATATATTTT. Its translation is CATTPRDSFRGQTKIGNTIYF.

V gene TRBV6-5 combines with J gene TRBJ1-5; 10 nucleotides line up with TRBD1. V lost 6 bases and J lost 5; bases outside the gene matches: 4. CDR1 and CDR2 (germline): MNHEY, SVGAGI. The CDR3 has 14 residues. The CDR3 bases are TGTGCCAGCAGGGGAGGGACAGGGGATCAGCCCCAGCATTTT. Protein product: CASRGGTGDQPQHF.

This clone was seen a handful of times. The gene calls are TRBV19 and TRBJ1-1, with TRBD1 matching over 7 bases. V shed 5 bases and J 0 bases; nucleotides not matched to a gene: 9. CDR1 LNHDA and CDR2 SQIVND come from the germline V gene (reference sequence). The CDR3 totals 16 residues. The chain's CDR3 is CASSAIGGGMNTEAFF. The CDR3, as DNA: TGTGCCAGTAGTGCCATCGGAGGGGGCATGAACACTGAAGCTTTCTTT. The variable domain in full, completed from reference TRBV19 and TRBJ1-1, reads DGGITQSPKYLFRKEGQNVTLSCEQNLNHDAMYWYRQDPGQGLRLIYYSQIVNDFQKGDIAEGYSVSREKKESFPLTVTSAQKNPTAFYLCASSAIGGGMNTEAFFGQGTRLTVV.